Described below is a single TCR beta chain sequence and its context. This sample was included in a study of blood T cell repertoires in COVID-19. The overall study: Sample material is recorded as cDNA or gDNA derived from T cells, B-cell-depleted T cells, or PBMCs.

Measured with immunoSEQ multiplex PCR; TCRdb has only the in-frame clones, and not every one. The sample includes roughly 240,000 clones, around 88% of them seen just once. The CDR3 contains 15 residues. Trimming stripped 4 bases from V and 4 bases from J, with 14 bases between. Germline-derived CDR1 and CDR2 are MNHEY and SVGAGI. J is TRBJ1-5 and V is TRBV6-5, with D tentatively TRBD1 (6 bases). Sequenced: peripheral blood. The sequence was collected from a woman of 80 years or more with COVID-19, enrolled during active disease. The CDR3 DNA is TGTGCCAGCAGTTCCGGACAGCCTGGAAATCAGCCCCAGCATTTT. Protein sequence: CASSSGQPGNQPQHF.